This TCR beta chain was captured by sequencing in a study of blood T cell repertoires in COVID-19. On the study more broadly: Researchers got acute and convalescent COVID-19 samples from the United States, Italy and Spain.

Profiling relied on immunoSEQ multiplex PCR, and the TCRdb table lists in-frame clones only, not all of them. The sample includes approximately 280,000 clones, about four fifths of them seen just once. A PCR-confirmed or clinician-diagnosed COVID-19 case had contacted exposed participants within 2 weeks of entry. The CDR3 contains 16 residues. The V and J ends lost 3 bases and 8 bases respectively, with 23 bases between them. Germline V CDR1 and CDR2: SGHRS, YFSETQ. This receptor was identified in a man aged 40-49 years who had been exposed to COVID-19. The rearrangement links TRBV5-1 to TRBJ1-1, with a tentative D call TRBD1 (6 bases). The sequencing sample was made of PBMCs or T cells enriched from blood (not recorded which). In nucleotides, the CDR3 is TGCGCCAGCAGCTGGAACCTCGGGACATCAAACGAGGAAGCTTTCTTT. Translation gives CASSWNLGTSNEEAFF. Variable domain in full (rest from reference TRBV5-1 and TRBJ1-1): KAGVTQTPRYLIKTRGQQVTLSCSPISGHRSVSWYQQTPGQGLQFLFEYFSETQRNKGNFPGRFSGRQFSNSRSEMNVSTLELGDSALYLCASSWNLGTSNEEAFFGQGTRLTVV.